The present entry profiles one T cell receptor (beta chain) with its context. Its cognate antigen is unknown. The sample comes from a study of beta chain features in type 1 diabetes. Study results and limitations: TCRB CDR3 length was moderately but significantly reduced in all four CD4+ subsets of Type 1 diabetes patients.

From germline, CDR1 is SGHRS and CDR2 YFSETQ. After removal of 4 bases from V and 5 bases from J, the junction contained 7 bases not matched to a gene. The CDR3 has 14 amino acids. Of the isolated RNA, all was reverse transcribed, and so the sequenced material was expressed TCRB transcripts. The assay was immunoSEQ multiplex PCR, and TCRdb's table has in-frame clones only and misses some. The sample records approximately 280,000 clones, 15% being singletons. The V gene is TRBV5-1, the J gene TRBJ2-5; 8 bases are a match to TRBD1. The sequenced material came from naive CD4+ T cells from blood. The source is a man younger than 35 with type 1 diabetes. Here the CDR3 DNA reads TGCGCCAGCAGCGGGACAGGACGTCAGGAGACCCAGTACTTC. It yields the protein CASSGTGRQETQYF.